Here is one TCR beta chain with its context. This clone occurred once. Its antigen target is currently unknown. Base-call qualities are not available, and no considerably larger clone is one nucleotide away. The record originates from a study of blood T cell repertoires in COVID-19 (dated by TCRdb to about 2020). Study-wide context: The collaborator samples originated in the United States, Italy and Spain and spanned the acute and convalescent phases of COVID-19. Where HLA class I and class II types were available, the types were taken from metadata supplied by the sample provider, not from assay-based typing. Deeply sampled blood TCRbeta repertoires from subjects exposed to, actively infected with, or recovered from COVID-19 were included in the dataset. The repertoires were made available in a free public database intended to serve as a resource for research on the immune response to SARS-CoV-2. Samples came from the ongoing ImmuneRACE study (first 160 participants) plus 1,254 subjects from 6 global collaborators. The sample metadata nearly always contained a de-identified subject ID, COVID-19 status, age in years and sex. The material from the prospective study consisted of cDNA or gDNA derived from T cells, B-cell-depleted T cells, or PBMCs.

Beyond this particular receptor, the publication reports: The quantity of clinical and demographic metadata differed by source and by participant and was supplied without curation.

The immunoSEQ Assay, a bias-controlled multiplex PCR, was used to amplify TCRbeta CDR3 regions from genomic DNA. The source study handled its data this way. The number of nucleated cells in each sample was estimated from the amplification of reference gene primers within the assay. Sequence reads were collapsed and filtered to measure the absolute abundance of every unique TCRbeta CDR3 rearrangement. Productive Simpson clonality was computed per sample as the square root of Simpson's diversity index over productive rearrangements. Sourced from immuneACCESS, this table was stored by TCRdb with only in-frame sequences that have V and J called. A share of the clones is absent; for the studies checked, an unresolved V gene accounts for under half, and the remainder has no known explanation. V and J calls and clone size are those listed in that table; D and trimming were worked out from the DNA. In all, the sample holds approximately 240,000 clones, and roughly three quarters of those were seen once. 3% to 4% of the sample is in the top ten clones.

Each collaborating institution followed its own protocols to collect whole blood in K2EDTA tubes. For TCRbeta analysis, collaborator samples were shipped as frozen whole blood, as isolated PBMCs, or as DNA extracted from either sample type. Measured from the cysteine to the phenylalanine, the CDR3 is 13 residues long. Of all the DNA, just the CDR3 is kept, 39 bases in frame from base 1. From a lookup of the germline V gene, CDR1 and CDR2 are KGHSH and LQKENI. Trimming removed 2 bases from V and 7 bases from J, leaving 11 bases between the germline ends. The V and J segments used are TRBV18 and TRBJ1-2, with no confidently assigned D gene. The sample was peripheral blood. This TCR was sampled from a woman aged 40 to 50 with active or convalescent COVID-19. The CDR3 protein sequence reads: CASSPIPEGGYTF. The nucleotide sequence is TGTGCCAGCTCACCAATTCCGGAGGGTGGCTACACCTTC.